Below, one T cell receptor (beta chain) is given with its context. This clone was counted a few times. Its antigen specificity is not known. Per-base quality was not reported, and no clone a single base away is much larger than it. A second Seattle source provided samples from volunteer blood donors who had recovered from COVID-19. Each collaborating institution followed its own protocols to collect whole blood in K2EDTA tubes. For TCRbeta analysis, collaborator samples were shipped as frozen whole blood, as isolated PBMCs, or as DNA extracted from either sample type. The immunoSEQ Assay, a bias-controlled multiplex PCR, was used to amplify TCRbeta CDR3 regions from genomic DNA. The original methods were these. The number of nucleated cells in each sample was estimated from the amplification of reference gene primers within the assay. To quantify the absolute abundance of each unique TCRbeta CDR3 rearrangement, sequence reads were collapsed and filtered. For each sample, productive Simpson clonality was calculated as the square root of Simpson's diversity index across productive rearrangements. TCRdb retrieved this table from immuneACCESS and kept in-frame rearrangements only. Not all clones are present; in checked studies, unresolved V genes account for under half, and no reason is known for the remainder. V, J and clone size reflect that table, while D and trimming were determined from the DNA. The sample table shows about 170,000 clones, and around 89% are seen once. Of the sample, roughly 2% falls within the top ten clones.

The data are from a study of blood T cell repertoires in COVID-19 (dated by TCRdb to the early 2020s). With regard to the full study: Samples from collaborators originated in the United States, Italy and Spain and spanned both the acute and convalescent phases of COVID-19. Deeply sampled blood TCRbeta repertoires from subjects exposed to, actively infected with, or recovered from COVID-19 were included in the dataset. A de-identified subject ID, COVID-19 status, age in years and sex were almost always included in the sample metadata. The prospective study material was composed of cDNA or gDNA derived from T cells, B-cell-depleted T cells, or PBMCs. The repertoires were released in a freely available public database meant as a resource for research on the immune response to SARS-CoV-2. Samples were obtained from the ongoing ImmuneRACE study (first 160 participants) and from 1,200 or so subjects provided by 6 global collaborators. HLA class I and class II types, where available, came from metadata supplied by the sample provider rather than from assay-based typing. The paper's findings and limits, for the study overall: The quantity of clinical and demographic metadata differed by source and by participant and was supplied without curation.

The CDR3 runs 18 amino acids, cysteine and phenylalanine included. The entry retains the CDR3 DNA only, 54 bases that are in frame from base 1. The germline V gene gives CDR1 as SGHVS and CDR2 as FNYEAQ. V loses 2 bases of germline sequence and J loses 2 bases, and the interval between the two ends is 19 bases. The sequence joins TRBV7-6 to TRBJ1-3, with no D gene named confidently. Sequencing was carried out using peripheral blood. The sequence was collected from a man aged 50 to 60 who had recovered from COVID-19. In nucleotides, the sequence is TGTGCCAGCAGCTTAAATACACCCTTGGCCCCCGCTGGAAACACCATATATTTT. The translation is CASSLNTPLAPAGNTIYF.